The 27 T cell receptor beta chains given below trace back to one sample, sequenced in a study of response to subunit inactivated influenza vaccine. Each CDR3 protein gets one entry after TCRdb re-called the RT-PCR reads with MiXCR. The sample includes about 580,000 distinct CDR3 sequences, around 13% of them seen just once. Sequencing was performed on PBMCs from blood, taken about 12 days after vaccination. Source of these receptors: a man aged 45-65 years who received an inactivated influenza vaccine.

The rearrangement links TRBV7-9 to TRBJ2-1, with 9 bases lining up with TRBD2. Germline lookup yields CDR1 SEHNR and CDR2 FQNEAQ (reference sequence). The CDR3 totals 16 residues. V shed 6 bases, J shed 4 bases, and the junction held 10 bases outside the gene matches. This chain's CDR3 is CASSQNSGGSYNEQFF. Written as DNA, the CDR3 is TGTGCCAGCAGTCAGAATAGCGGGGGCTCTTACAATGAGCAGTTCTTC.

The rearrangement joins TRBV12-3 or TRBV12-4 to TRBJ1-5; possible D gene TRBD1, 6 bases. CDR3 length: 14 residues. Between the trimmed V and J ends, which lost 3 bases and 6 bases, there was a span of 12 bases. CDR3 in amino acids: CASSFSGVLQPQHF. In DNA, the CDR3 is TGTGCCAGCAGTTTTTCAGGGGTACTTCAGCCCCAGCATTTT.

J is TRBJ2-1 and V is TRBV6-2 or TRBV6-3; D could derive from TRBD1 or TRBD2 (5 bases each). The CDR3 sequence is 16 residues long. Trimming left V 4 bases short and J 0 bases short, with 13 bases between. CDR1 is MNHEY, CDR2 SVGEGT, per germline. The CDR3 spells CASSSIRGSSYNEQFF. The CDR3 DNA sequence: TGTGCCAGCAGTTCTATCCGGGGCAGCTCCTACAATGAGCAGTTCTTC.

A few counts support this clonotype. The chain combines TRBV5-1 with TRBJ2-3; D unclear. Trimming removed 0 bases at V and 2 bases at J, with 7 bases between. The CDR3 is made up of 14 amino acids. Per germline, CDR1 SGHRS and CDR2 YFSETQ. The DNA of the CDR3 is TGCGCCAGCAGCTTGGACAAGTACACAGATACGCAGTATTTT. It yields the protein CASSLDKYTDTQYF.

This clonotype was detected a few times. The chain links TRBV7-2 to TRBJ2-3, with 8 bases lining up with TRBD2. Germline CDR1 and CDR2: SGHTA and FQGNSA. The V and J ends lost 2 bases and 0 bases, in that order; junction bases with no gene match: 13. The CDR3 has 19 amino acids. In nucleotides, the CDR3 is TGTGCCAGCAGCTTAACGATAATAAGACTAGCGACCAGCACAGATACGCAGTATTTT. Translation: CASSLTIIRLATSTDTQYF.

This clonotype was recorded a few times. The rearrangement joins TRBV20-1 to TRBJ2-2; TRBD1 matches at 8 bases. CDR1 is DFQATT and CDR2 is SNEGSKA in the germline V gene (reference sequence). There are 14 residues in the CDR3. The V and J ends lost 5 bases and 2 bases, in that order; junction bases with no gene match: 4. This chain's CDR3 is CSAEDRVNTGELFF. The CDR3 region has the DNA TGCAGTGCTGAGGACAGGGTAAACACCGGGGAGCTGTTTTTT.

This clonotype was picked up a small number of times. The chain carries TRBV5-1 and TRBJ2-1; the match to TRBD1 covers 8 bases. Trimming took 4 bases from V and 0 from J; bases not matched to a gene: 12. The CDR3 is 18 residues long. Germline V gene sequence: CDR1 SGHRS, CDR2 YFSETQ. The CDR3 region is CASSLSPRQGRSYNEQFF. The CDR3 region has the DNA TGCGCCAGCAGCCTGAGCCCGAGACAGGGGCGCTCCTACAATGAGCAGTTCTTC.

Of note for this clonotype: The conserved final phenylalanine or tryptophan is absent from the CDR3, which likely points to a read error. The gene calls are TRBV5-1 and TRBJ2-3, with TRBD1 as a possible D gene (5 bases). Germline CDR1 and CDR2: SGHRS and YFSETQ. Trimming pared 4 bases from V and 6 bases from J, leaving 9 bases between. This CDR3 is 12 amino acids long. CDR3 nucleotides: TGCGCCAGCAGCCCCAACAGGGATACGCAGTATATT. As protein: CASSPNRDTQYI.

In its sample, this clonotype was seen a few times. The chain links TRBV20-1 to TRBJ1-5; 7 bases align to TRBD1. The CDR3 sequence is 13 residues long. Looked up from germline, CDR1 is DFQATT and CDR2 is SNEGSKA (reference sequence). V was clipped by 3 bases and J by 6 bases; unmatched bases: 5. The CDR3 region is CSASTGEVQPQHF. CDR3 nucleotides: TGCAGTGCTAGCACAGGGGAAGTTCAGCCCCAGCATTTT.

In its sample, this clonotype was seen a few times. The CDR3 DNA is TGCAGCGTTGACTCTGGGGGTGAAGCTTTCTTT. This codes for CSVDSGGEAFF. The rearrangement joins TRBV29-1 to TRBJ1-1; possibly TRBD1 for D (5 bases). Germline CDR1 SQVTM, CDR2 ANQGSEA. The V gene lost 3 bases and the J gene lost 7 bases, with 9 bases spanning the gap. CDR3 length: 11 residues.

In its sample, this clonotype was seen a few times. This chain links TRBV7-3 with TRBJ2-2, with a tentative D call TRBD1 (6 bases). V lost 5 bases to trimming and J lost 3 bases, with 16 bases between them. The CDR3 contains 16 residues. The germline CDR1 and CDR2 sequences are SGHTA and FQGTGA. The CDR3, as DNA: TGTGCCAGCAGCGTTACACAGGGACCCGACACCGGGGAGCTGTTTTTT. The encoded protein is CASSVTQGPDTGELFF. The variable domain in full, completed from reference TRBV7-3 and TRBJ2-2, reads GAGVSQTPSNKVTEKGKYVELRCDPISGHTALYWYRQSLGQGPEFLIYFQGTGAADDSGLPNDRFFAVRPEGSVSTLKIQRTERGDSAVYLCASSVTQGPDTGELFFGEGSRLTVL.

This clonotype has just a few counts. The rearrangement joins TRBV7-9 to TRBJ2-7, with TRBD1 matching over 11 bases. The CDR3 has 16 amino acids. Germline values: CDR1 SEHNR, CDR2 FQNEAQ (reference sequence). J gave up 5 bases and V 5 bases, and 11 bases lay outside the gene matches. CDR3 amino acids: CASSPRAGTGGDEQYF. CDR3 nucleotide sequence: TGTGCCAGCAGCCCAAGAGCCGGGACAGGGGGTGACGAGCAGTACTTC.

The genes are TRBV6-2 or TRBV6-3 and TRBJ2-1; no clear D. The CDR3 length is 12 residues. From germline, CDR1 is MNHEY and CDR2 SVGEGT. Deletions cut 8 bases from V and 3 bases from J, with 8 bases between. CDR3 in amino acids: CASGAYYNEQFF. The CDR3 DNA reads as TGTGCCAGCGGCGCATACTACAATGAGCAGTTCTTC.

The chain has TRBV4-3 and TRBJ1-1; possibly TRBD1 for D (5 bases). Germline loops: CDR1 LGHNA, CDR2 YSLEER. Between the trimmed V and J ends, which lost 0 bases and 1 base, there was a span of 9 bases. This CDR3 has 15 amino acids. The CDR3 coding sequence is TGCGCCAGCAGCCAAGAGGCCGGGACGAACACTGAAGCTTTCTTT. It encodes CASSQEAGTNTEAFF.

The table lists this clonotype with a few counts. This chain uses TRBV6-5 with TRBJ1-2; the D is unclear. The ends were cut back, 6 bases at V and 8 bases at J, with 13 bases in the middle. The CDR3 is 12 residues long. The germline V gene has CDR1 MNHEY and CDR2 SVGAGI. CDR3 sequence: CASRPSGRGYTF. Here the CDR3 DNA reads TGTGCCAGCAGACCCTCGGGTAGGGGCTACACCTTC.

This chain links TRBV4-3 with TRBJ2-6; 8 bases map to TRBD1. This CDR3 has 19 residues. CDR1 LGHNA and CDR2 YSLEER come from the germline V gene. V trimming: 1 base; J trimming: 0 bases; junction bases outside the gene matches: 8. CDR3: CASSQGFPGQASGANVLTF. The CDR3 nucleotides are TGCGCCAGCAGCCAAGGCTTCCCGGGACAGGCCTCTGGGGCCAACGTCCTGACTTTC.

V gene TRBV9 combines with J gene TRBJ2-7; 7 bases agree with TRBD1. The CDR3 spans 14 residues. V lost 0 bases and J lost 5; bases outside the gene matches: 5. From germline, CDR1 is SGDLS and CDR2 YYNGEE. DNA of the CDR3: TGTGCCAGCAGCGTAGCTCGAGGGGGCCACGAGCAGTACTTC. Amino acid sequence: CASSVARGGHEQYF.

V is TRBV7-2 and J is TRBJ1-2; 8 nucleotides match TRBD1. V shed 4 bases and J 4 bases; nucleotides not matched to a gene: 8. CDR3 length: 15 residues. Germline V gene sequence: CDR1 SGHTA, CDR2 FQGNSA. Here the CDR3 reads CASSSTGVSGYGYTF. Written as DNA, the CDR3 is TGTGCCAGCAGCTCGACAGGGGTTTCGGGCTATGGCTACACCTTC.

This clonotype was detected only a few times. The chain carries TRBV20-1 and TRBJ2-5; 7 nucleotides agree with TRBD1. The germline gives CDR1 DFQATT, CDR2 SNEGSKA (reference sequence). This CDR3 spans 13 amino acids. Trimming at V came to 1 base and at J to 7 bases, leaving 6 bases not matched to a gene. The CDR3 region has the DNA TGCAGTGCTAGAGTGACAGGGCTAGGGACCCAGTACTTC. Translated, it gives CSARVTGLGTQYF.

This clonotype was observed a few times. In nucleotides, the CDR3 is TGCAGCGTTGTCTTGGGCACAGATACGCAGTATTTT. Its protein is CSVVLGTDTQYF. The V and J genes are TRBV29-1 and TRBJ2-3; D is ambiguous. The V end was cut by 4 bases, the J end by 1 base, with 6 bases between. Germline V gene data show CDR1 as SQVTM and CDR2 as ANQGSEA. This CDR3 has 12 residues.

V usage is TRBV4-1 and J usage is TRBJ1-1; D is undetermined. Trimming stripped 0 bases from V and 4 bases from J, with 12 bases between. The CDR3 is 15 residues long. The germline V gene has CDR1 MGHRA and CDR2 YSYEKL. CDR3 in DNA: TGCGCCAGCAGCCAAGATCAAGCAGGAGGCACTGAAGCTTTCTTT. It specifies CASSQDQAGGTEAFF.

The sample holds many counts of this clonotype. The V call is TRBV20-1, the J call TRBJ2-7; no clear D gene. Trimming took 0 bases from V and 1 from J, leaving 7 bases between them. CDR1 is DFQATT, CDR2 SNEGSKA, per germline (reference sequence). The CDR3 runs 13 residues. The CDR3 nucleotides are TGCAGTGCTAGAGAGTCACTTTCCTACGAGCAGTACTTC. This gives the protein CSARESLSYEQYF.

This clonotype was detected only a few times. The rearrangement joins TRBV6-5 to TRBJ2-1; D is perhaps TRBD2 (5 bases). Germline V CDR1 and CDR2: MNHEY, SVGAGI. The CDR3 has 12 amino acids. Trimming took off 2 bases at V and 12 bases at J, with 11 bases between the two ends. The CDR3 DNA follows: TGTGCCAGCAGTTACGAGGGCCTTGGGCAGTTCTTC. Amino acids: CASSYEGLGQFF.

This clonotype was seen more than once but under ten times. The CDR3, as DNA: TGTGCCAGCAGCCAGAGCCAGCGCTTCAGCTCCTACAATGAGCAGTTCTTC. This encodes CASSQSQRFSSYNEQFF. V gene TRBV7-2 combines with J gene TRBJ2-1; D not certain. This CDR3 comprises 17 residues. The germline CDR1 and CDR2 sequences are SGHTA and FQGNSA. V was pared by 5 bases and J by 0 bases, with 17 bases between.

The genes are TRBV7-9 and TRBJ2-5, with 8 bases lining up with TRBD2. Germline V gene data show CDR1 as SEHNR and CDR2 as FQNEAQ (reference sequence). With V trimmed by 0 bases and J by 6 bases, 12 bases remained unmatched. CDR3 length: 17 residues. The CDR3 DNA is TGTGCCAGCAGCTTAGCCATCCCGGGAGGGCCATCTCAGACCCAGTACTTC. It encodes CASSLAIPGGPSQTQYF.

This clonotype was seen more than once but under ten times. The V call is TRBV25-1, the J call TRBJ2-1, with TRBD2 as a possible D gene (5 bases). Germline CDR1 reads MGHDK; CDR2 reads SYGVNS. V was shortened by 8 bases and J by 6 bases, with 20 bases between the two germline ends. CDR3 length: 15 amino acids. The CDR3 sequence: CASSQTGKGRNEQFF. Written as DNA, the CDR3 is TGTGCCAGCTCCCAGACCGGGAAAGGACGCAATGAGCAGTTCTTC. The variable domain in full, completed from reference TRBV25-1 and TRBJ2-1, reads EADIYQTPRYLVIGTGKKITLECSQTMGHDKMYWYQQDPGMELHLIHYSYGVNSTEKGDLSSESTVSRIRTEHFPLTLESARPSHTSQYLCASSQTGKGRNEQFFGPGTRLTVL.

The CDR3 region has the DNA TGTGCCAGCAGCCGAACAGGGTTTGGGTATGGCTACACCTTC. Protein sequence: CASSRTGFGYGYTF. The rearrangement links TRBV28 to TRBJ1-2; a weak D match, TRBD1 (6 bases). The CDR3 contains 14 residues. Germline V gene lookup returns CDR1 MDHEN and CDR2 SYDVKM. Trimming removed 6 bases at V and 5 bases at J, with 16 bases between.